This TCR beta chain is drawn from a study of CD8 T cells in Susac syndrome. This clonotype was seen more than once but under ten times. Random-hexamer reverse transcription was applied to 0.5 to 1 ug RNA. The TCR beta CDR3 was amplified by immunoSEQ multiplex PCR across 54 Vbeta, 13 Jbeta. TCRdb called the immunoSEQ multiplex PCR reads again in MiXCR, with one record for every CDR3 protein. The sample includes some 150,000 distinct CDR3 sequences, over 95% of them seen just once. Trimming took off 5 bases at V and 2 bases at J, with 13 bases between the two ends. This CDR3 spans 15 amino acids. The V gene's germline CDR1 is MNHEY and CDR2 SVGEGT.

This TCR derives from a human donor with multiple sclerosis. The rearrangement links TRBV6-2 or TRBV6-3 to TRBJ1-5; D ambiguous. The specimen sequenced was CD8+ T cells from PBMCs. CDR3 sequence: CASSATGGGNQPQHF. The CDR3 nucleotides read TGTGCCAGCAGTGCCACGGGCGGGGGCAATCAGCCCCAGCATTTT.